This paragraph reports one T cell receptor (beta chain). Its antigen is unidentified. Trimming removed 4 bases from V and 3 bases from J; junction bases left unmatched: 2. CDR1 SGHRS and CDR2 YFSETQ come from the germline V gene. The CDR3 loop spans 14 amino acids. The record originates from a study of T cell responses to AZD1222 COVID-19 vaccine. TCRdb keeps only in-frame clones here, not all; method: immunoSEQ multiplex PCR. The table has some 110,000 clones, 89% seen once; the top ten hold 44%. Regarding the study as a whole: Sampling captured repertoires only after the peak T cell response. Spike-specific TCR breadth rose after two AZD1222 doses, and depth rose as well. Regions left unmutated in variants are reportedly the target of nearly half of spike-specific TCRs. With dominance at 160-218 and 743-854, vaccine-associated CD4 TCRs spanned spike.

This chain joins TRBV5-1 and TRBJ1-1, with TRBD1 matching over 11 bases. The receptor was isolated from an adult who received the AZD1222 COVID-19 vaccine. The specimen comprised peripheral blood, sampled 28 days after the second AZD1222 dose. CDR3 protein: CASSAGQGDTEAFF. CDR3 DNA: TGCGCCAGCAGCGCGGGACAGGGGGACACTGAAGCTTTCTTT. Supplemented by reference TRBV5-1 and TRBJ1-1, the full variable domain reads KAGVTQTPRYLIKTRGQQVTLSCSPISGHRSVSWYQQTPGQGLQFLFEYFSETQRNKGNFPGRFSGRQFSNSRSEMNVSTLELGDSALYLCASSAGQGDTEAFFGQGTRLTVV.